The rows below give T cell receptor beta chains drawn from one sample of a study of shared clonotypes between healthy human individuals. The repertoire was sequenced with immunoSEQ multiplex PCR; TCRdb's copy has only in-frame clones and lacks some. The profile covers some 650,000 clones, with 97% appearing a single time and roughly 0.05% taken by the ten largest. The sequenced material came from naive CD4+ T cells sorted from blood. The receptor set was obtained from a woman between 25 and 40 years old in good health. Both conserved end residues are part of each CDR3. A D gene is named only where the DNA matches it firmly. Some rows have no size entry. The others give once, few or many, or a class for an expanded clone.

D gene	V gene	J gene	clone size	CDR3 protein	CDR3 DNA
.	TRBV10-3	TRBJ1-5	.	CAISQRDQPQHF	TGTGCCATCAGCCAAAGAGATCAGCCCCAGCATTTT
TRBD2	TRBV5-1	TRBJ2-3	.	CASSLASAGGTDTQYF	TGCGCCAGCAGCTTGGCGTCAGCGGGAGGCACAGATACGCAGTATTTT
.	TRBV6-1	TRBJ2-2	.	CASSNPSNTGELFF	TGTGCCAGCAGTAATCCAAGTAACACCGGGGAGCTGTTTTTT
.	TRBV6-5	TRBJ2-2	.	CASSYSGRNTGELFF	TGTGCCAGCAGTTACTCGGGGAGGAACACCGGGGAGCTGTTTTTT
.	TRBV28	TRBJ1-1	.	CASIGGEGTEAFF	TGTGCCAGCATCGGGGGCGAGGGAACTGAAGCTTTCTTT
.	TRBV7-9	TRBJ2-7	.	CASSFPPSGGRGPYEQYF	TGTGCCAGCAGCTTTCCTCCTTCCGGTGGGAGAGGACCCTACGAGCAGTACTTC
.	TRBV9	TRBJ2-2	once	CASSVDLRERRELFF	TGTGCCAGCAGCGTCGATCTCCGGGAGCGGCGGGAGCTGTTTTTT
TRBD2	TRBV7-8	TRBJ2-1	.	CASSPWTSGRLAFRNEQFF	TGTGCCAGCAGCCCCTGGACTAGCGGGAGGTTGGCTTTTAGGAATGAGCAGTTCTTC
.	TRBV10-3	TRBJ1-5	.	CAISTGQNSNQPQHF	TGTGCCATCAGTACCGGACAGAATAGCAATCAGCCCCAGCATTTT
.	TRBV6-6	TRBJ1-4	.	CASTPQDPGRGEKLFF	TGTGCCAGCACTCCTCAGGATCCCGGGAGGGGGGAAAAACTGTTTTTT